This T cell receptor (beta chain) emerged from a study of TIL therapy for anti-PD-1-resistant metastatic lung cancer. Study at large: Patients then received nivolumab; progressors got lymphodepletion, TIL and IL-2. Several tumors were EGFR-mutant and two were ALK-rearranged. Patients had a median age of around 56 years (range roughly 38-75).

Time point described: pre-treatment sample, taken before nivolumab and TIL therapy. Stage 4 NSCLC adults joined between 2017 and 2020. This clone occurred once. The libraries were made with immunoSEQ v3. Libraries were prepared by immunoSEQ multiplex PCR; TCRdb keeps only in-frame clonotypes and omits some of them. The sample holds 15,000 to 20,000 clones, 83% seen once. The CDR3 totals 16 residues. Germline trimming cut 4 bases from V and 2 bases from J; bases unmatched to any gene: 6. In germline, CDR1 is MGHRA, CDR2 YSYEKL. This sequence was found in a person aged 25 to 80 with non-small cell lung cancer. The chain combines TRBV4-1 with TRBJ2-5; 11 bases are shared with TRBD2. The sequences come from blood, collected at baseline. The chain's CDR3 is CASSPTSGGRQETQYF. The CDR3 bases are TGCGCCAGCAGCCCAACTAGCGGGGGTCGGCAAGAGACCCAGTACTTC.